The next 6 T cell receptor beta chains were all read from a single sample in a study of control samples from healthy donors and cancer patients. Method: immunoSEQ multiplex PCR; TCRdb's copy keeps in-frame clones and lacks some. The sample lists over 150,000 clones; around 94% were seen once. The sequencing input was PBMCs. All receptors derive from a man aged 55 to 70 with colorectal cancer.

V usage is TRBV6-6 and J usage is TRBJ1-5; a weak D match, TRBD1 (5 bases). V was trimmed by 7 bases and J by 3 bases, leaving 13 bases between them. This CDR3 is 14 amino acids long. Germline CDR1 is MNHNY and CDR2 is SVGAGI (reference sequence). CDR3: CASNPGGHNQPQHF. The CDR3 nucleotides are TGTGCCAGCAATCCCGGGGGTCACAATCAGCCCCAGCATTTT.

The chain uses TRBV30 and TRBJ2-2; TRBD1 matches at 7 bases. CDR3 size: 15 residues. CDR1 is GTSNPN, CDR2 SVGIG, per germline (reference sequence). V trimming: 2 bases; J trimming: 4 bases; junction bases outside the gene matches: 7. The CDR3 DNA follows: TGTGCCTGGAGTCCCCGGACAGGTTTCACCGGGGAGCTGTTTTTT. Translated: CAWSPRTGFTGELFF. The complete variable domain, with remaining parts taken from reference TRBV30 and TRBJ2-2, reads SQTIHQWPATLVQPVGSPLSLECTVEGTSNPNLYWYRQAAGRGLQLLFYSVGIGQISSEVPQNLSASRPQDRQFILSSKKLLLSDSGFYLCAWSPRTGFTGELFFGEGSRLTVL.

The chain joins TRBV18 to TRBJ1-4; TRBD1 matches 9 bases. Looked up from germline, CDR1 is KGHSH and CDR2 is LQKENI. This CDR3 region has 16 residues. V trimming: 0 bases; J trimming: 8 bases; junction bases outside the gene matches: 7. CDR3 region: CASSPPTGQGAEKLFF. CDR3 coding DNA: TGTGCCAGCTCACCACCGACGGGACAGGGAGCGGAAAAACTGTTTTTT.

This chain links TRBV2 with TRBJ1-2; TRBD1 agrees at 9 bases. The V and J ends lost 7 bases and 5 bases, in that order; junction bases with no gene match: 5. CDR1 is SNHLY and CDR2 is FYNNEI in the germline V gene. The CDR3 covers 13 residues. The CDR3 sequence is CASKMTGGYGYTF. In DNA, the CDR3 is TGTGCCAGCAAAATGACAGGGGGGTATGGCTACACCTTC.

V usage is TRBV4-2 and J usage is TRBJ2-5; TRBD2 matches at 11 bases. V shed 0 bases and J 4 bases; nucleotides not matched to a gene: 7. The CDR3 consists of 17 residues. Germline values: CDR1 LGHNA, CDR2 YNFKEQ. In nucleotides, the CDR3 is TGTGCCAGCAGCCAAGACGTAGCGGGGGGGCCGGGAGAGACCCAGTACTTC. Protein product: CASSQDVAGGPGETQYF.

The rearrangement joins TRBV7-2 to TRBJ2-1, with D tentatively TRBD1 or TRBD2 (5 bases each). Germline CDR1 is SGHTA and CDR2 is FQGNSA. Trimming shortened V by 3 bases and J by 6 bases, and 9 bases separated the two germline ends. This CDR3 contains 13 residues. The CDR3 bases are TGTGCCAGCAGCTTTCCGGGGACCAATGAGCAGTTCTTC. Its protein product is CASSFPGTNEQFF.